This is a list of T cell receptor beta chains from one sample in a study of cytomegalovirus exposure and HLA in healthy donors. Produced via immunoSEQ multiplex PCR; TCRdb's table is partial and in-frame only. The repertoire holds 100,000 to 130,000 clones, with about three quarters as singletons. Material: PBMCs. These receptors were obtained from a young man in good health and CMV-seronegative. Each CDR3 is given with its conserved first and last residue. The D gene is left open where the match is weak. Rows may omit the clone size; those that give it use once, few, many or a size class.

TRBJ2-1 TRBV21-1 . . TGTGCCAGCACCCCTTTGACTAGCGGGGGGGCGTTAGACAATGAGCAGTTCTTC CASTPLTSGGALDNEQFF
TRBJ1-4 TRBV18 . . TGTGCCAGCTCGCTAGGCCCTAATGAAAAACTGTTTTTT CASSLGPNEKLFF
TRBJ2-1 TRBV7-9 . . TGTGCCAGCAGCACCCGACAGAACAATGAGCAGTTCTTC CASSTRQNNEQFF
TRBJ2-1 TRBV11-3 once TRBD1 TGTGCCAGCAGCGGGGACAGCCATGAGCAGTTCTTC CASSGDSHEQFF
TRBJ2-2 TRBV11-3 . . TGTGCCAGCAGCTTTGGGGACGGCAGGGGAAACACCGGGGAGCTGTTTTTT CASSFGDGRGNTGELFF
TRBJ1-1 TRBV19 . TRBD1 TGTGCCAGTAGCATAACAGGGGCCACTGAAGCTTTCTTT CASSITGATEAFF
TRBJ2-6 TRBV7-3 . . TGTGCCAGCAGCTTAACGACAGGCTCTGGGGCCAACGTCCTGACTTTC CASSLTTGSGANVLTF
TRBJ1-3 TRBV5-1 . . TGCGTCAGCAGCTTGCAGGGTGGAAACACCATATATTTT CVSSLQGGNTIYF
TRBJ1-2 TRBV18 once . TGTGCCAGCTCACCTTCTGCGGGCTACACCTTC CASSPSAGYTF
TRBJ2-7 TRBV27 . . TGTGCCAGCAGTCCACAGGCTCGGCACGAGCAGTACTTC CASSPQARHEQYF
TRBJ1-2 TRBV7-2 . . TGTGCCAGCAGGGGGGCGTCCGGGGACTATGGCTACACCTTC CASRGASGDYGYTF
TRBJ2-6 TRBV6-1 . . TGTGCCATCAGCGGAGGGGCTGGGGCCAACGTCCTGACTTTC CAISGGAGANVLTF
TRBJ2-7 TRBV27 . TRBD2 TGTGCCAGCAGTCCAGCCGCCAGCGGGAGCGGAGCCTACGAGCAGTACTTC CASSPAASGSGAYEQYF
TRBJ1-5 TRBV18 . . TGTGCCAGCTCACCACCGGGACACGGCAATCAGCCCCAGCATTTT CASSPPGHGNQPQHF
TRBJ2-2 TRBV28 . . TGTGCCAGCAGTTTAATTTGGGACAAGAACACCGGGGAGCTGTTTTTT CASSLIWDKNTGELFF
TRBJ2-2 TRBV19 . TRBD1 TGTGCCAGTAGGGGGACAGGGGTGACCGGGGAGCTGTTTTTT CASRGTGVTGELFF
TRBJ1-4 TRBV30 . . TGTGCCTGGAGCCTCTCCAGTGCAGAAAAACTGTTTTTT CAWSLSSAEKLFF
TRBJ2-3 TRBV9 . . TGTGCCAGCGGGATAAGCGGGAGCACAGATACGCAGTATTTT CASGISGSTDTQYF
TRBJ2-7 TRBV7-9 . TRBD2 TGTGCCAGCAGTCAGACAACTAGCGGCTCCAGCGAGCAGTACTTC CASSQTTSGSSEQYF
TRBJ1-2 TRBV9 . . TGTGCCGGCAGCACGACAGGCTATGGCTACACCTTC CAGSTTGYGYTF
TRBJ2-2 TRBV12-5 . . TGTGCTAGTGGTTTGTTCCTGGGGCAGCTGTTTTTT CASGLFLGQLFF
TRBJ2-5 TRBV7-6 . . TGTGCCAGCAGCTTAGGGGCGGGGTCGGGTGGAGAGACCCAGTACTTC CASSLGAGSGGETQYF
TRBJ2-1 TRBV19 few TRBD1 TGTGCCAGTAGGGAGACAGGGTTGAATGAGCAGTTCTTC CASRETGLNEQFF
TRBJ2-3 TRBV14 . TRBD1 TGTGCCAGCAGCCTTGGGACAGGGAGATACACAGATACGCAGTATTTT CASSLGTGRYTDTQYF
TRBJ2-6 TRBV9 . . TGTGCCAGCAGCATCGATAGGAGCTCTGGGGCCAACGTCCTGACTTTC CASSIDRSSGANVLTF
TRBJ1-3 TRBV4-1 . TRBD1 TGCGCCAGCAGCCAAGAGGGACAGGGCACCTCTGGAAACACCATATATTTT CASSQEGQGTSGNTIYF
TRBJ2-5 TRBV7-2 . . TGTGCCAGCAGCTTAGGAGGTGTGGAGACCCAGTACTTC CASSLGGVETQYF
TRBJ1-1 TRBV6-5 few . TGTGCCAGCAGTTACTCGGGGACTCTGAACACTGAAGCTTTCTTT CASSYSGTLNTEAFF
TRBJ2-7 TRBV18 . . TGTGCCAGCTCCGCGGGGTACGAGCAGTACTTC CASSAGYEQYF
TRBJ2-5 TRBV28 . . TGTGCCAGCAGTCCCTCGGGGTCGGGTGAGACCCAGTACTTC CASSPSGSGETQYF
TRBJ2-2 TRBV2 few TRBD2 TGTGCCAGCAGTGTGGGAGGGTCGGGGACCGGGGAGCTGTTTTTT CASSVGGSGTGELFF
TRBJ2-2 TRBV28 . TRBD2 TGTGCTTCAGGGGCGGGAGGGCCGGGAACCGGGGAGCTGTTTTTT CASGAGGPGTGELFF
TRBJ1-1 TRBV19 . . TGTGCCAGTAGTATACGACGTAGCGGACCCACTGAAGCTTTCTTT CASSIRRSGPTEAFF
TRBJ2-6 TRBV2 once . TGTGCCAGCAGTATGGGCCGCTCTGGGGCCAACGTCCTGACTTTC CASSMGRSGANVLTF
TRBJ1-3 TRBV11-3 . TRBD1 TGTGCCAGCAGCATCACCGGGACAGAAAACACCATATATTTT CASSITGTENTIYF
TRBJ1-5 TRBV2 . . TGTGCCAGCAGTGTGCAGAATCAGCCCCAGCATTTT CASSVQNQPQHF
TRBJ2-7 TRBV19 few TRBD2 TGTGCCAGTAGCACGGGGACTAGCGTCGACTACGAGCAGTACTTC CASSTGTSVDYEQYF
TRBJ1-6 TRBV5-1 few . TGCGCCAGCAGCTTGGAAGCAGGGTATAATTCACCCCTCCACTTT CASSLEAGYNSPLHF
TRBJ2-7 TRBV7-7 . . TGTGCCAGCAGCTTAGACAACAGGGGGGGAGAGCAGTACTTC CASSLDNRGGEQYF
TRBJ2-7 TRBV11-2 . TRBD1 TGTGCCAGCAGCTCTGGCAACAGGGGGCGCTCCCACGAGCAGTACTTC CASSSGNRGRSHEQYF
TRBJ2-7 TRBV7-2 . TRBD2 TGTGCCAGCAGCTCACCTAGCGGAGTGGGGCTTTACGAGCAGTACTTC CASSSPSGVGLYEQYF
TRBJ1-1 TRBV20-1 few . TGCAGTGCCCTATCCGGGACTGAAGCTTTCTTT CSALSGTEAFF
TRBJ2-7 TRBV29-1 . TRBD2 TGCAGTGCGGCTAGCGGGAGCGGCGAGCAGTACTTC CSAASGSGEQYF
TRBJ2-7 TRBV6-1 . TRBD1 TGTGCCAGCGGGGGACAGGGTAGTCCCGAGCAGTACTTC CASGGQGSPEQYF
TRBJ1-3 TRBV30 . . TGTGCCTGGAGGAGAACAGGGAACTCTGGAAACACCATATATTTT CAWRRTGNSGNTIYF
TRBJ2-5 TRBV11-1 . . TGTGCCAGCAGCTCACACCAACAAGAGACCCAGTACTTC CASSSHQQETQYF
TRBJ1-1 TRBV29-1 . TRBD1 TGCAGCGTTAAAACCGGGACAGCGAGGGAAGCTTTCTTT CSVKTGTAREAFF